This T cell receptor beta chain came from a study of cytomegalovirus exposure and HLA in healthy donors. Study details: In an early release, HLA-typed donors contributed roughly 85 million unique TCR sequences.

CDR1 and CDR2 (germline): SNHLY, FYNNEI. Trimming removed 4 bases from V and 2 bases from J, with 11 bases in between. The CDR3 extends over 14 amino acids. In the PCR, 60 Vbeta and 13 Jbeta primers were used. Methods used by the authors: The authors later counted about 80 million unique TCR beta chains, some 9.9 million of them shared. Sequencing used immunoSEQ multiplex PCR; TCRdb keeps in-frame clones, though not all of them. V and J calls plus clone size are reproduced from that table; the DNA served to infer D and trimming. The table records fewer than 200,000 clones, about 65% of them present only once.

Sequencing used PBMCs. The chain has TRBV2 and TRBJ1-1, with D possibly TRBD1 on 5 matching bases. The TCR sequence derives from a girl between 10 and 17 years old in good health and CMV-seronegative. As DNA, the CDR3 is TGTGCCAGCAGTGTCCAGGGAACTAACACTGAAGCTTTCTTT. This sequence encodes CASSVQGTNTEAFF. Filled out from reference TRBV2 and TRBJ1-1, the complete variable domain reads EPEVTQTPSHQVTQMGQEVILRCVPISNHLYFYWYRQILGQKVEFLVSFYNNEISEKSEIFDDQFSVERPDGSNFTLKIRSTKLEDSAMYFCASSVQGTNTEAFFGQGTRLTVV.